The 8 T cell receptor beta chains below come from one sample, sequenced in a study of early T cells in non-severe SARS-CoV-2 infection. From the 5' RACE reads, TCRdb called clonotypes with MiXCR, one entry per CDR3 protein. The sample records more than 75,000 distinct CDR3 sequences, around 15% being singletons. The sequenced material came from whole blood. These TCRs come from an adult who was a healthcare worker with PCR-confirmed SARS-CoV-2 infection or an uninfected control (not recorded which).

This clonotype has a count of ten or more. This sequence joins TRBV18 and TRBJ2-7; D uncertain. Deletions cut 3 bases from V and 7 bases from J, with 16 bases between. The CDR3 has 14 residues. The germline V gene has CDR1 KGHSH and CDR2 LQKENI. CDR3: CASSPSGSPGEQYF. The CDR3 nucleotides are TGTGCCAGCTCACCGTCAGGTTCCCCCGGAGAGCAGTACTTC.

The V gene is TRBV14, the J gene TRBJ2-1; 13 bases map to TRBD2. With 3 bases clipped from V and 5 bases from J, the junction kept 7 bases outside the gene matches. The CDR3 loop spans 17 amino acids. Germline CDR1 and CDR2: SGHDN and FVKESK. CDR3 bases: TGTGCCAGCAGCCACGTCGGACTAGCGGGGGCTCACAATGAGCAGTTCTTC. Residues: CASSHVGLAGAHNEQFF.

This clonotype was seen ten or more times. V is TRBV18 and J is TRBJ2-4; 10 positions agree with TRBD2. CDR3 length equals 16 residues. The ends lost 3 bases at V and 5 bases at J; junction bases unmatched: 7. Looked up from germline, CDR1 is KGHSH and CDR2 is LQKENI. The CDR3 coding sequence is TGTGCCAGCTCACCGGTTACTAGCGGGGATGAAAACATTCAGTACTTC. It specifies CASSPVTSGDENIQYF.

This clonotype appeared a few times. The gene calls are TRBV6-5 and TRBJ1-6; D unclear. Germline CDR1 MNHEY, CDR2 SVGAGI. This CDR3 contains 18 residues. V lost 7 bases and J lost 4, with 23 bases in between. CDR3 DNA sequence: TGTGCCAGCACCCCCTCCTCTAGGCTGGGCGGGTATAATTCACCCCTCCACTTT. Translating gives CASTPSSRLGGYNSPLHF.

The table lists this clonotype with many counts. This chain joins TRBV7-9 and TRBJ2-1; either TRBD1 or TRBD2 may supply D (5 bases each). Trimming cost V 3 bases and J 0 bases, with 12 bases left between them. Looked up from germline, CDR1 is SEHNR and CDR2 is FQNEAQ (reference sequence). This CDR3 is built from 16 residues. Here the CDR3 DNA reads TGTGCCAGCAGCTTTTATGAGGGACGCTCCTACAATGAGCAGTTCTTC. It yields the protein CASSFYEGRSYNEQFF.

In this sample, this clonotype turned up a few times. The rearrangement joins TRBV7-9 to TRBJ2-3, with 8 nucleotides matching TRBD2. This CDR3 is built from 16 residues. The V and J ends lost 5 bases and 1 base, in that order; junction bases with no gene match: 8. From germline, CDR1 is SEHNR and CDR2 FQNEAQ (reference sequence). Here the CDR3 reads CASSPPPAGGTDTQYF. The CDR3 DNA sequence: TGTGCCAGCAGCCCGCCCCCAGCGGGGGGCACAGATACGCAGTATTTT.

J is TRBJ1-1 and V is TRBV5-5; 10 nucleotides agree with TRBD1. Germline V gene sequence: CDR1 SGHKS, CDR2 YYEKEE (reference sequence). The ends lost 6 bases at V and 1 base at J; junction bases unmatched: 18. The CDR3 is 19 residues long. CDR3 amino acids: CASTRGVWGQGTKNTEAFF. The CDR3 DNA is TGTGCCAGCACCCGAGGGGTTTGGGGACAGGGGACAAAGAACACTGAAGCTTTCTTT.

There are a few counts of this clonotype. The chain combines TRBV11-2 with TRBJ2-7; possibly TRBD2 for D (5 bases). Trimming pared 1 base from V and 1 base from J, leaving 20 bases between. Per the germline V gene, CDR1 is SGHAT and CDR2 is FQNNGV. CDR3 length: 18 amino acids. The DNA of the CDR3 is TGTGCCAGCAGCTTAGTTAACCGGGTTCGGACTCGTTCCTACGAGCAGTACTTC. This sequence encodes CASSLVNRVRTRSYEQYF. Full variable domain (rest looked up from reference TRBV11-2 and TRBJ2-7): EAGVAQSPRYKIIEKRQSVAFWCNPISGHATLYWYQQILGQGPKLLIQFQNNGVVDDSQLPKDRFSAERLKGVDSTLKIQPAKLEDSAVYLCASSLVNRVRTRSYEQYFGPGTRLTVT.